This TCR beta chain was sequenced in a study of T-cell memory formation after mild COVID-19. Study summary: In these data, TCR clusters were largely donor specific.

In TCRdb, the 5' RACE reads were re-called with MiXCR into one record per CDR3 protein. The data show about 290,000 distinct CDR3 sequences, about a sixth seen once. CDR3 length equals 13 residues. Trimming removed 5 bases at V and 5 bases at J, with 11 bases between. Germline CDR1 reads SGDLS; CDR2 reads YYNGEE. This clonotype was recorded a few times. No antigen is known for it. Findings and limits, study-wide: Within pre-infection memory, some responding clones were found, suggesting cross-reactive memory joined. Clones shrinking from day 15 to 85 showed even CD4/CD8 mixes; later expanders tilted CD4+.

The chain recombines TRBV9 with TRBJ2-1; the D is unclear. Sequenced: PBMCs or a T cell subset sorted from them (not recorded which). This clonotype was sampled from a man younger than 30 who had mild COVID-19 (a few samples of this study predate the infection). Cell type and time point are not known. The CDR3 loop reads CASSTGFHNEQFF. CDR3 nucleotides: TGTGCCAGCAGTACTGGGTTCCACAATGAGCAGTTCTTC.